This T cell receptor beta chain was documented in a study of blood T cell repertoires in COVID-19. At the level of the study: COVID-19 samples, acute and convalescent, were from the United States, Italy and Spain. PBMCs, B-cell-depleted T cells, or T cells provided the cDNA or gDNA that made up the material.

The V gene's germline CDR1 is LGHDT and CDR2 YNNKEL (reference sequence). The CDR3 has 14 residues. Trimming removed 0 bases from V and 6 bases from J, with 12 bases in between. Original processing notes: The authors estimated nucleated cell counts from reference gene primer amplification. Measured with immunoSEQ multiplex PCR; TCRdb has only the in-frame clones, and not every one. D and trimming come from the DNA, and the V and J calls and clone size come from that table. The sample contains 300,000 to 400,000 clones, around 83% of which appear only once. The specimen was peripheral blood. This sequence originates from a man under 40 with active or convalescent COVID-19. V gene TRBV3-1 (or the pseudogene TRBV3-2) combines with J gene TRBJ2-7; D might be TRBD2 (5 bases). CDR3 protein: CASSQEALAGEQYF. CDR3 nucleotides: TGTGCCAGCAGCCAAGAAGCCCTGGCGGGCGAGCAGTACTTC.